The 18 T cell receptor beta chains presented below share a single source sample, sequenced in a study of blood T cell repertoires in COVID-19 (dated by TCRdb to about 2020). Receptor amplification or capture employed the immunoSEQ multiplex PCR assay. As stored in TCRdb, this immuneACCESS dataset retains in-frame rearrangements with V and J assigned. A fraction of the clones does not appear; measured against another copy, unresolved V genes explain less than half of the discrepancy, and the remainder lacks a known reason. The sample table shows approximately 330,000 clones, and around 87% are seen once. The top ten constitute approximately 4% of the sample. Sequencing input: peripheral blood. Receptors originate from a woman aged 50 to 60 with active or convalescent COVID-19.

The genes are TRBV11-2 and TRBJ2-3; tentative D call: TRBD1 (5 bases). Trimming took off 5 bases at V and 2 bases at J, with 17 bases between the two ends. This CDR3 is 16 amino acids long. Germline values: CDR1 SGHAT, CDR2 FQNNGV. The CDR3 bases are TGTGCCAGCAGCCGGTCAGGGCGATTAGTCACAGATACGCAGTATTTT. Encoded protein: CASSRSGRLVTDTQYF.

This rearrangement joins TRBV19 to TRBJ2-7, with 7 nucleotides matching TRBD1. The CDR3 length is 16 residues. Germline CDR1 reads LNHDA; CDR2 reads SQIVND (reference sequence). The V segment lost 5 bases and the J segment 0 bases; nucleotides outside the gene matches: 10. The CDR3 DNA reads as TGTGCCAGTAGTGCAACAGGGGCCTGGAGCTCCTACGAGCAGTACTTC. Amino acid sequence: CASSATGAWSSYEQYF.

This sequence joins TRBV19 and TRBJ2-2; D unclear. This CDR3 is built from 11 residues. CDR1 is LNHDA and CDR2 is SQIVND in the germline V gene (reference sequence). V was pared by 2 bases and J by 7 bases, with 2 bases between. Here the CDR3 DNA reads TGTGCCAGTAGTATATACGGGGAGCTGTTTTTT. This codes for CASSIYGELFF.

The rearrangement uses TRBV5-1 and TRBJ2-4, with D possibly matching TRBD1 (5 bases). The ends were cut back, 0 bases at V and 1 base at J, with 5 bases in the middle. The V gene's germline CDR1 is SGHRS and CDR2 YFSETQ. The CDR3 has 14 amino acids. The CDR3 DNA reads as TGCGCCAGCAGCTTGGAGGGGGCCAAAAACATTCAGTACTTC. It specifies CASSLEGAKNIQYF.

The J gene is TRBJ1-2, the V gene TRBV5-1, with TRBD1 matching 8 bases. The germline gives CDR1 SGHRS, CDR2 YFSETQ. Germline trimming cut 4 bases from V and 4 bases from J; bases unmatched to any gene: 12. The CDR3 runs to 16 residues. Written as DNA, the CDR3 is TGCGCCAGCAGCCCAAGGACAGGGACGGTACTCTATGGCTACACCTTC. Translated: CASSPRTGTVLYGYTF.

This chain links TRBV19 with TRBJ2-7; 10 nucleotides match TRBD2. J was trimmed by 2 bases and V by 8 bases; bases with no gene match: 6. The CDR3 contains 14 residues. The V gene's germline CDR1 is LNHDA and CDR2 SQIVND (reference sequence). Here the CDR3 DNA reads TGTGCCAGTCTGGCTAGCGGGGGACCCTACGAGCAGTACTTC. Its protein is CASLASGGPYEQYF.

This clone was seen only a few times. The chain uses TRBV6-5 and TRBJ2-5; 7 bases fit TRBD1. Unmatched junction bases numbered 6, after V lost 6 bases and J lost 2 bases. The CDR3 is made up of 14 amino acids. Germline lookup yields CDR1 MNHEY and CDR2 SVGAGI. The CDR3 sequence: CASSVRDRQETQYF. The CDR3 nucleotides are TGTGCCAGCAGCGTTCGGGACAGACAAGAGACCCAGTACTTC.

V usage is TRBV28 and J usage is TRBJ1-4; TRBD1 might be the D (5 bases). The CDR3 runs to 17 residues. The V gene's germline CDR1 is MDHEN and CDR2 SYDVKM. V lost 2 bases and J lost 7, with 20 bases in between. The CDR3 protein is CASSLRARVSLSEKLFF. The CDR3 coding sequence is TGTGCCAGCAGTTTAAGGGCCAGGGTCAGCCTTAGTGAAAAACTGTTTTTT.

This clone was seen once. The CDR3, as DNA: TGTGCCAGCAGCCAAGGGACTCAGCAGTTCTTC. Translating gives CASSQGTQQFF. The gene calls are TRBV3-1 (or the pseudogene TRBV3-2) and TRBJ2-1; perhaps TRBD2 as D (5 bases). Germline CDR1 LGHDT, CDR2 YNNKEL (reference sequence). Trimming took 1 base from V and 11 from J, leaving 6 bases between them. The CDR3 sequence is 11 residues long.

The chain carries TRBV5-1 and TRBJ2-7, with 9 nucleotides matching TRBD1. Trimming removed 2 bases from V and 6 bases from J; junction bases left unmatched: 6. The germline V gene encodes CDR1 SGHRS and CDR2 YFSETQ. There are 14 residues in the CDR3. CDR3 loop: CASSFQQGAGEQYF. In DNA form, the CDR3 reads TGCGCCAGCAGCTTTCAACAGGGGGCAGGCGAGCAGTACTTC.

The chain has TRBV5-5 and TRBJ2-5, with TRBD1 identical over 11 bases. The CDR3 totals 18 residues. J gave up 1 base and V 3 bases, and 11 bases lay outside the gene matches. Germline CDR1 SGHKS, CDR2 YYEKEE (reference sequence). The CDR3 is CASSSRTGGGRPQETQYF. The CDR3, as DNA: TGTGCCAGCAGCTCCAGGACAGGGGGCGGGAGGCCCCAAGAGACCCAGTACTTC.

The chain employs TRBV9 and TRBJ1-2; 8 bases are shared with TRBD1. The CDR3 has 14 residues. With V trimmed by 3 bases and J by 8 bases, 9 bases remained unmatched. In germline, CDR1 is SGDLS, CDR2 YYNGEE. In DNA, the CDR3 is TGTGCCAGCAGCGCTCCGGGACAGGAGAACGGCTACACCTTC. The encoded protein is CASSAPGQENGYTF.

The rearrangement uses TRBV12-5 and TRBJ1-4; TRBD1 is a possible D gene (6 bases). The CDR3 is 13 amino acids. V lost 3 bases and J 8 bases, leaving 10 bases between the germline ends. Germline CDR1 LGHNT, CDR2 FRNRAP. In DNA form, the CDR3 reads TGTGCTAGTGGTTTTAATAGGGGGGAAAAACTGTTTTTT. It yields the protein CASGFNRGEKLFF.

J is TRBJ1-2 and V is TRBV5-4; 7 nucleotides align to TRBD1. The CDR3 is made up of 14 amino acids. J gave up 2 bases and V 6 bases, and 7 bases lay outside the gene matches. Per germline, CDR1 SGHNT and CDR2 YYREEE (reference sequence). CDR3 DNA sequence: TGTGCCAGCACCCAAGGGGGCGGAAACTATGGCTACACCTTC. Encoded protein: CASTQGGGNYGYTF.

This sequence joins TRBV2 and TRBJ2-7; no firm D call. CDR3 length equals 14 residues. Looked up from germline, CDR1 is SNHLY and CDR2 is FYNNEI. Trimming cost V 1 base and J 2 bases, with 9 bases left between them. In DNA form, the CDR3 reads TGTGCCAGCAGTGAAGACCCCCAGACCTACGAGCAGTACTTC. It specifies CASSEDPQTYEQYF.

J is TRBJ2-1 and V is TRBV5-6; 9 bases fit TRBD1. V lost 4 bases, J lost 2 bases, and 7 bases stayed unmatched. Germline lookup yields CDR1 SGHDT and CDR2 YYEEEE. The CDR3 is made up of 16 amino acids. As DNA, the CDR3 is TGTGCCAGCAGCCTTGACAGGGGGTCCACCTACAATGAGCAGTTCTTC. Translation gives CASSLDRGSTYNEQFF.

The rearrangement joins TRBV2 to TRBJ2-7; D possibly corresponds to TRBD2 (7 bases). Trimming stripped 2 bases from V and 3 bases from J, with 11 bases between. Germline values: CDR1 SNHLY, CDR2 FYNNEI. This CDR3 has 14 amino acids. The CDR3 loop is CASSETGRDYEQYF. The CDR3 bases are TGTGCCAGCAGTGAAACAGGGAGGGACTACGAGCAGTACTTC.

This chain joins TRBV3-1 (or the pseudogene TRBV3-2) and TRBJ1-4; weak D call: TRBD1 (6 bases). Trimming removed 3 bases from V and 8 bases from J, with 10 bases in between. The germline V gene encodes CDR1 LGHDT and CDR2 YNNKEL (reference sequence). This CDR3 has 13 residues. The CDR3 DNA reads as TGTGCCAGCAGCCAGACAGGAATCGAAAAACTGTTTTTT. Protein product: CASSQTGIEKLFF.